This is a list of T cell receptor beta chains from one sample in a study of blood T cell repertoires in COVID-19. Using immunoSEQ multiplex PCR, the repertoire was profiled, and TCRdb retains in-frame clones only, with some absent. The table lists approximately 350,000 clones, about 83% of them singletons. The source material was peripheral blood. The receptors derive from a young man with active or convalescent COVID-19. Both conserved end residues are part of each CDR3. The order of the fields is J gene, V gene, D gene, clone size, CDR3 protein, CDR3 DNA. D genes are given only for firm matches. Clone size is given for some rows only: seen once, a few or many times, or a class if the clone is expanded.

j_gene: TRBJ1-1
v_gene: TRBV30
d_gene: NA
abundance: NA
CDR3aa: CAWKGGTEAFF
CDR3nt: TGTGCCTGGAAAGGCGGCACTGAAGCTTTCTTT

j_gene: TRBJ2-2
v_gene: TRBV7-3
d_gene: NA
abundance: NA
CDR3aa: CASSLGVGGTGELFF
CDR3nt: TGTGCCAGCAGCCTTGGGGTCGGCGGGACCGGGGAGCTGTTTTTT

j_gene: TRBJ1-5
v_gene: TRBV30
d_gene: NA
abundance: NA
CDR3aa: CAWSVGGIQPQHF
CDR3nt: TGTGCCTGGAGTGTAGGGGGTATCCAGCCCCAGCATTTT

j_gene: TRBJ1-2
v_gene: TRBV19
d_gene: NA
abundance: NA
CDR3aa: CASSIFGRQANYGYTF
CDR3nt: TGTGCCAGTAGTATTTTCGGCAGGCAAGCTAACTATGGCTACACCTTC

j_gene: TRBJ1-1
v_gene: TRBV6-5
d_gene: NA
abundance: few
CDR3aa: CASSSLREAFF
CDR3nt: TGTGCCAGCAGTTCCCTGAGGGAAGCTTTCTTT

j_gene: TRBJ2-3
v_gene: TRBV18
d_gene: NA
abundance: once
CDR3aa: CASSPGTTDTQYF
CDR3nt: TGTGCCAGCTCACCCGGGACAACAGATACGCAGTATTTT

j_gene: TRBJ2-7
v_gene: TRBV2
d_gene: NA
abundance: NA
CDR3aa: CASRDTYEQYF
CDR3nt: TGTGCCAGCAGGGACACTTACGAGCAGTACTTC

j_gene: TRBJ1-2
v_gene: TRBV3-1/TRBV3-2
d_gene: TRBD1
abundance: NA
CDR3aa: CASSQRGQANYGYTF
CDR3nt: TGTGCCAGCAGCCAACGGGGACAGGCTAACTATGGCTACACCTTC

j_gene: TRBJ2-3
v_gene: TRBV9
d_gene: NA
abundance: NA
CDR3aa: CASSATDSITDTQYF
CDR3nt: TGTGCCAGCAGCGCCACGGACTCGATCACAGATACGCAGTATTTT

j_gene: TRBJ1-1
v_gene: TRBV6-5
d_gene: TRBD1
abundance: NA
CDR3aa: CASSRTGVGTEAFF
CDR3nt: TGTGCCAGCAGCCGGACAGGGGTAGGCACTGAAGCTTTCTTT

j_gene: TRBJ1-5
v_gene: TRBV4-2
d_gene: TRBD1
abundance: NA
CDR3aa: CASSQDAGGGQPQHF
CDR3nt: TGTGCCAGCAGCCAAGATGCAGGGGGCGGTCAGCCCCAGCATTTT

j_gene: TRBJ2-1
v_gene: TRBV9
d_gene: NA
abundance: NA
CDR3aa: CASSVGGPYNEQFF
CDR3nt: TGTGCCAGCAGTGTGGGGGGACCCTACAATGAGCAGTTCTTC

j_gene: TRBJ2-1
v_gene: TRBV27
d_gene: NA
abundance: NA
CDR3aa: CASSQPSAVGDEQFF
CDR3nt: TGTGCCAGCAGTCAGCCTAGCGCGGTGGGCGATGAGCAGTTCTTC

j_gene: TRBJ1-1
v_gene: TRBV5-1
d_gene: TRBD1
abundance: NA
CDR3aa: CASSLGDRGNTEAFF
CDR3nt: TGCGCCAGCAGCTTGGGGGACAGGGGAAATACTGAAGCTTTCTTT

j_gene: TRBJ2-6
v_gene: TRBV7-3
d_gene: TRBD1
abundance: NA
CDR3aa: CASSLQGAAQSGANVLTF
CDR3nt: TGTGCCAGCAGCTTACAGGGGGCTGCCCAATCTGGGGCCAACGTCCTGACTTTC

j_gene: TRBJ2-1
v_gene: TRBV29-1
d_gene: TRBD2
abundance: NA
CDR3aa: CSVEDLLAGEGDEQFF
CDR3nt: TGCAGCGTTGAAGATTTACTAGCGGGAGAGGGGGATGAGCAGTTCTTC

j_gene: TRBJ1-5
v_gene: TRBV30
d_gene: NA
abundance: few
CDR3aa: CAWSDIDSPYSNQPQHF
CDR3nt: TGTGCCTGGAGTGACATTGACAGCCCCTATAGCAATCAGCCCCAGCATTTT

j_gene: TRBJ1-2
v_gene: TRBV3-1/TRBV3-2
d_gene: NA
abundance: NA
CDR3aa: CASSQGGRNYGYTF
CDR3nt: TGTGCCAGCAGCCAGGGGGGACGGAACTATGGCTACACCTTC

j_gene: TRBJ1-4
v_gene: TRBV6-5
d_gene: NA
abundance: NA
CDR3aa: CASSSAGTPSNEKLFF
CDR3nt: TGTGCCAGCAGTTCGGCAGGGACTCCTTCTAATGAAAAACTGTTTTTT

j_gene: TRBJ2-2
v_gene: TRBV19
d_gene: TRBD2
abundance: once
CDR3aa: CASSDSGGPFGELFF
CDR3nt: TGTGCCAGTAGTGATAGCGGGGGGCCGTTCGGGGAGCTGTTTTTT

j_gene: TRBJ1-2
v_gene: TRBV30
d_gene: TRBD1
abundance: NA
CDR3aa: CAWSVQVFGTGLNYGYTF
CDR3nt: TGTGCCTGGAGTGTACAAGTTTTCGGGACAGGGCTCAACTATGGCTACACCTTC

j_gene: TRBJ2-5
v_gene: TRBV5-1
d_gene: NA
abundance: few
CDR3aa: CASWRGRDQETQYF
CDR3nt: TGCGCCAGCTGGCGGGGGCGAGACCAAGAGACCCAGTACTTC

j_gene: TRBJ2-3
v_gene: TRBV6-5
d_gene: TRBD1
abundance: NA
CDR3aa: CASRTGGIDTQYF
CDR3nt: TGTGCCAGCAGGACAGGGGGCATCGATACGCAGTATTTT

j_gene: TRBJ1-2
v_gene: TRBV25-1
d_gene: NA
abundance: NA
CDR3aa: CASTPPGGHYGYTF
CDR3nt: TGTGCCAGCACTCCACCGGGGGGGCATTATGGCTACACCTTC

j_gene: TRBJ1-5
v_gene: TRBV7-9
d_gene: NA
abundance: NA
CDR3aa: CASSYWDSQYSNQPQHF
CDR3nt: TGTGCCAGCAGCTATTGGGACTCACAATATAGCAATCAGCCCCAGCATTTT

j_gene: TRBJ2-2
v_gene: TRBV5-1
d_gene: NA
abundance: NA
CDR3aa: CASSLVSANTGELFF
CDR3nt: TGCGCCAGCAGCTTGGTGTCCGCGAACACCGGGGAGCTGTTTTTT

j_gene: TRBJ2-4
v_gene: TRBV7-6
d_gene: TRBD2
abundance: NA
CDR3aa: CASSLNSGALAKNIQYF
CDR3nt: TGTGCCAGCAGCTTAAATAGCGGGGCCCTAGCCAAAAACATTCAGTACTTC

j_gene: TRBJ1-1
v_gene: TRBV7-9
d_gene: TRBD1
abundance: NA
CDR3aa: CASSVGRGTADNSEAFF
CDR3nt: TGTGCCAGCAGCGTAGGACGAGGGACAGCCGACAACTCTGAAGCTTTCTTT

j_gene: TRBJ1-2
v_gene: TRBV9
d_gene: NA
abundance: NA
CDR3aa: CASSGARVRWYGYTF
CDR3nt: TGTGCCAGCAGCGGCGCCAGGGTTCGTTGGTATGGCTACACCTTC

j_gene: TRBJ2-7
v_gene: TRBV27
d_gene: TRBD1
abundance: NA
CDR3aa: CASRSDRVPYEQYF
CDR3nt: TGTGCCAGCAGATCGGACAGGGTCCCCTACGAGCAGTACTTC

j_gene: TRBJ1-6
v_gene: TRBV6-5
d_gene: NA
abundance: NA
CDR3aa: CASSYSIYISHTTLHF
CDR3nt: TGTGCCAGCAGTTACTCGATCTACATCTCGCACACTACCCTCCACTTT

j_gene: TRBJ1-2
v_gene: TRBV6-5
d_gene: TRBD1
abundance: NA
CDR3aa: CASRLTGVVDGYTF
CDR3nt: TGTGCCAGCAGACTCACAGGGGTCGTGGATGGCTACACCTTC

j_gene: TRBJ1-1
v_gene: TRBV7-9
d_gene: NA
abundance: NA
CDR3aa: CASSSPRDLLNTEAFF
CDR3nt: TGTGCCAGCAGCTCCCCAAGAGACTTATTGAACACTGAAGCTTTCTTT